The rows below give T cell receptor beta chains drawn from one sample of a study of blood T cell repertoires in COVID-19. Here immunoSEQ multiplex PCR was the method, and the copy in TCRdb shows in-frame clones only, minus some. Seen here are some 95,000 clones, over 60% observed once, and the top ten hold approximately 9%. Material: peripheral blood. Receptor source: a man aged 50 to 60 who had recovered from COVID-19. CDR3s include the opening cysteine and the closing phenylalanine or tryptophan. The D gene is left open where the match is weak. Rows may omit the clone size; those that give it use once, few, many or a size class.

abundance	v_gene	j_gene	d_gene	len	CDR3nt	CDR3aa
-	TRBV24-1	TRBJ1-4	-	14	TGTGCCACCAGTGAAAATGACAGTAATGAAAAACTGTTTTTT	CATSENDSNEKLFF
-	TRBV7-2	TRBJ2-5	-	15	TGTGCCAGCAGCTTAGCAGGACGGACATATGAGACCCAGTACTTC	CASSLAGRTYETQYF
-	TRBV7-9	TRBJ2-3	TRBD2	16	TGTGCCAGCAGCACAAGACTAGCGGAGAGCACAGATACGCAGTATTTT	CASSTRLAESTDTQYF
-	TRBV25-1	TRBJ2-3	TRBD2	14	TGTGCCAGCAGTGAGGCTAGCGGGATTCTCCCGCAGTATTTT	CASSEASGILPQYF
-	TRBV24-1	TRBJ2-5	-	14	TGTGCCACCAGTGCTCCCTCCGGGGTGGAGACCCAGTACTTC	CATSAPSGVETQYF
-	TRBV19	TRBJ1-1	TRBD1	16	TGTGCCAGTAGGCCGGGACAGGGGGGGTTCGGAACTGAAGCTTTCTTT	CASRPGQGGFGTEAFF
-	TRBV14	TRBJ1-2	TRBD1	16	TGTGCCAGCAGCCTAACCGGGACAGGGGGTCAAGGTGGCTACACCTTC	CASSLTGTGGQGGYTF
-	TRBV14	TRBJ2-2	-	15	TGTGCCAGCAGCCATCTACTAGCGAACACCGGGGAGCTGTTTTTT	CASSHLLANTGELFF
few	TRBV3-1/TRBV3-2	TRBJ2-1	-	17	TGTGCCAGCAGCCAAGGGGGGCTACTAGCGCCGTCCAATGAGCAGTTCTTC	CASSQGGLLAPSNEQFF
few	TRBV7-3	TRBJ1-4	-	13	TGTGCCAGCAGCTTAACTCGGAATGAAAAACTGTTTTTT	CASSLTRNEKLFF
once	TRBV7-9	TRBJ1-2	-	13	TGTGCCAGCAGCGACCGGACAGTTCATGGCTACACCTTC	CASSDRTVHGYTF
-	TRBV18	TRBJ2-7	-	13	TGTGCCAGCTCGGGGGCAGCCCTCTACGAGCAGTACTTC	CASSGAALYEQYF
-	TRBV28	TRBJ1-6	TRBD1	14	TGTGCCAGCAGCTCTCAGGGGGGTAATTCACCCCTCCACTTT	CASSSQGGNSPLHF
-	TRBV9	TRBJ1-4	-	12	TGTGCCAGCGGAGCAACTAATGAAAAACTGTTTTTT	CASGATNEKLFF
many	TRBV15	TRBJ2-1	-	15	TGTGCCACCAGCAGACCCATAAACAACCCCAATGAGCAGTTCTTC	CATSRPINNPNEQFF
-	TRBV27	TRBJ2-2	TRBD1	16	TGTGCCAGCAGTTTATCGGACAGGGATTACACCGGGGAGCTGTTTTTT	CASSLSDRDYTGELFF
medium-sized	TRBV11-2	TRBJ2-5	-	13	TGTGCCAGCAGCACTCTAGACAGGGAGACCCAGTACTTC	CASSTLDRETQYF
few	TRBV5-1	TRBJ1-1	TRBD1	15	TGCGCCAGCAGCTCAGGAACAGGGGATTGGACTGAAGCTTTCTTT	CASSSGTGDWTEAFF
-	TRBV5-1	TRBJ2-7	TRBD1	16	TGCGCCAGCAGCAGCGGGACAGGGGACTTACCCTACGAGCAGTACTTC	CASSSGTGDLPYEQYF
few	TRBV19	TRBJ2-2	-	13	TGTGCCAGTAGTAGCGGATTCCCCGGGGAGCTGTTTTTT	CASSSGFPGELFF
once	TRBV4-1	TRBJ2-7	-	13	TGCGCCAGCAGCCAAGAATACGCGTACGAGCAGTACTTC	CASSQEYAYEQYF
-	TRBV5-6	TRBJ1-3	TRBD1	14	TGTGCCAGCAGCCTCCGGACAGGGACAAACACCATATATTTT	CASSLRTGTNTIYF
-	TRBV18	TRBJ1-2	TRBD1	15	TGTGCCAGCTCACCCGGGACAGGATTAGACTATGGCTACACCTTC	CASSPGTGLDYGYTF
-	TRBV6-5	TRBJ1-2	-	13	TGTGCGACATCCGTCACCGTTAACTATGGCTACACCTTC	CATSVTVNYGYTF
-	TRBV13	TRBJ2-2	-	15	TGTGCCAGCAGCTTGGAGGGGGCGCCCACCGGGGAGCTGTTTTTT	CASSLEGAPTGELFF
once	TRBV27	TRBJ1-5	TRBD1	15	TGTGCCAGCAAAGCCGGGACAGGGGACAATCAGCCCCAGCATTTT	CASKAGTGDNQPQHF
-	TRBV5-5	TRBJ1-1	TRBD1	15	TGTGCCAGCAGCTTGCGACAGGGGGCTTACACTGAAGCTTTCTTT	CASSLRQGAYTEAFF
-	TRBV30	TRBJ1-5	-	14	TGTGCCTGGAGTACCTTGGCAGTCAGTCAGCCCCAGCATTTT	CAWSTLAVSQPQHF
-	TRBV18	TRBJ1-1	-	14	TGTGCCAGCTCAGCCCAGGGGCAGAACACTGAAGCTTTCTTT	CASSAQGQNTEAFF
-	TRBV2	TRBJ2-2	-	15	TGTGCCAGCAGGGATTACAGGGCCAGCACCGGGGAGCTGTTTTTT	CASRDYRASTGELFF
-	TRBV28	TRBJ2-6	-	16	TGTGCCAGCAGCAAATACCAGGCAACTGGGGCCAACGTCCTGACTTTC	CASSKYQATGANVLTF
-	TRBV6-5	TRBJ2-3	TRBD2	15	TGTGCCAGCAGTTACGCGGGAGGGATGCAAGATACGCAGTATTTT	CASSYAGGMQDTQYF
-	TRBV7-2	TRBJ2-2	TRBD2	18	TGTGCCAGCAGCTTAGCTTTGACTAGCGGAGTGAACACCGGGGAGCTGTTTTTT	CASSLALTSGVNTGELFF
-	TRBV14	TRBJ1-1	-	11	TGTGCCAGCAGGGCAGGGGCTAGGGCTTTCTTT	CASRAGARAFF
few	TRBV27	TRBJ2-4	TRBD2	16	TGTGCCAGCAGCGGGCTAGCGGGGGGGTCCAAAAACATTCAGTACTTC	CASSGLAGGSKNIQYF
few	TRBV10-3	TRBJ1-4	TRBD1	13	TGTGCCATCAGGGGACAGGGTAATGAAAAACTGTTTTTT	CAIRGQGNEKLFF
many	TRBV5-6	TRBJ1-1	-	12	TGTGCCAGCAGCTTGCAAGGGGCTGAAGCTTTCTTT	CASSLQGAEAFF
-	TRBV7-9	TRBJ2-1	TRBD2	19	TGTGCCAGCAGCACACCTATGATTGCTAGCGGGGTAACCTACAATGAGCAGTTCTTC	CASSTPMIASGVTYNEQFF
-	TRBV24-1	TRBJ2-1	-	16	TGTGCCACCAGTGATGGGGCGCCGGGACTTACGAATGAGCAGTTCTTC	CATSDGAPGLTNEQFF
-	TRBV12-3/TRBV12-4	TRBJ2-2	-	13	TGTGCCAGCAAACTAGAAAACACCGGGGAGCTGTTTTTT	CASKLENTGELFF
-	TRBV18	TRBJ2-1	TRBD2	14	TGTGCCAGCTCACCCCAGGAGCGGGGGCGCGAGCAGTTCTTC	CASSPQERGREQFF
-	TRBV5-1	TRBJ1-1	TRBD1	15	TGCGCCAGCAGCAAACAGGGGGCCATGAACACTGAAGCTTTCTTT	CASSKQGAMNTEAFF
-	TRBV5-4	TRBJ2-7	TRBD1	16	TGTGCCAGCAGCTTTACGCGGACAGGGGTCGGGAACGAGCAGTACTTC	CASSFTRTGVGNEQYF
-	TRBV5-4	TRBJ2-7	TRBD1	13	TGTGCCAGCAGCAGGGACAGGGGCTACGAGCAGTACTTC	CASSRDRGYEQYF
-	TRBV7-6	TRBJ2-7	TRBD1	14	TGTGCCAGCAGCCCTGGACAGGTTACCTACGAGCAGTACTTC	CASSPGQVTYEQYF
-	TRBV2	TRBJ1-6	-	17	TGTGCCAGCAGGGGGGAGGCAGCGAGCTCCTATAATTCACCCCTCCACTTT	CASRGEAASSYNSPLHF
-	TRBV27	TRBJ2-2	TRBD2	17	TGTGCCAGCAGGACAGTGAGCGGGGGCGCGAGCACCGGGGAGCTGTTTTTT	CASRTVSGGASTGELFF
once	TRBV11-2	TRBJ2-1	TRBD2	15	TGTGCCAGCAGCCGCGGACTAGCGAAGGGCAATGAGCAGTTCTTC	CASSRGLAKGNEQFF
-	TRBV2	TRBJ2-1	TRBD2	15	TGTGCCAGCAGTGCGGCGGGGGTATCCTACAATGAGCAGTTCTTC	CASSAAGVSYNEQFF
-	TRBV2	TRBJ2-1	-	11	TGTGCCAGCAGTGATAGAAATGAGCAGTTCTTC	CASSDRNEQFF
-	TRBV24-1	TRBJ2-3	-	16	TGTGCCACCAGTGCCACAGGCTCCCCGTCCCCAGATACGCAGTATTTT	CATSATGSPSPDTQYF
once	TRBV12-5	TRBJ1-1	-	13	TGTGCTAGTGGTTGGACAGTGAACACTGAAGCTTTCTTT	CASGWTVNTEAFF
-	TRBV9	TRBJ1-2	TRBD1	14	TGTGCCAGCAGCCCGGGACAGACTAACTATGGCTACACCTTC	CASSPGQTNYGYTF
-	TRBV19	TRBJ1-5	-	15	TGTGCCAGTAGTATAGGAGCAACTACCAATCAGCCCCAGCATTTT	CASSIGATTNQPQHF